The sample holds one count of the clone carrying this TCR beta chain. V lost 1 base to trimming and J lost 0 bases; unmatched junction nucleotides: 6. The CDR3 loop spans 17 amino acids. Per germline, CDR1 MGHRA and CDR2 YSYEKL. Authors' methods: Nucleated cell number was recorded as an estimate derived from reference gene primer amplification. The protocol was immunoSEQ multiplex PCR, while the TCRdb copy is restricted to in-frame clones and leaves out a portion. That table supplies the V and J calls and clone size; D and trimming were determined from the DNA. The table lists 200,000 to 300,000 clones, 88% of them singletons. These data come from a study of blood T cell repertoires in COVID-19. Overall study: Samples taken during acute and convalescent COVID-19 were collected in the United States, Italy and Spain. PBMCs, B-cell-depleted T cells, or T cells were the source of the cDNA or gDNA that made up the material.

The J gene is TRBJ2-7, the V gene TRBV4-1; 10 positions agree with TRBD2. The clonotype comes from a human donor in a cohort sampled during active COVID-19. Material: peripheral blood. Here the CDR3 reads CASSQAPLAGISYEQYF. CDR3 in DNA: TGCGCCAGCAGCCAAGCCCCACTAGCGGGGATCTCCTACGAGCAGTACTTC.